The 23 T cell receptor beta chains below all came from one sample that was sequenced in a study of high-grade serous ovarian cancer treatment subgroups. This table comes from immunoSEQ multiplex PCR, and its TCRdb copy is limited to in-frame clones, with some not included. This sample carries hundreds of clones, around 70% of them seen once, and the ten largest clones take 20% to 25%. Tumor samples were obtained before definitive surgery or chemotherapy. Specimen: tumor tissue. The receptors here all came from a human donor with high-grade serous ovarian cancer.

The CDR3 DNA is TGTGCCTGGAGTGTAAGAGTGACAGGGAACTCCTATAATTCACCCCTCCACTTT. Residues: CAWSVRVTGNSYNSPLHF. The V and J genes are TRBV30 and TRBJ1-6; 7 bases fit TRBD1. V trimming: 0 bases; J trimming: 0 bases; junction bases outside the gene matches: 8. Germline V gene lookup returns CDR1 GTSNPN and CDR2 SVGIG (reference sequence). The CDR3 has 18 amino acids.

This chain joins TRBV4-1 and TRBJ1-1, with TRBD1 identical over 9 bases. Germline V CDR1 and CDR2: MGHRA, YSYEKL. The CDR3 is made up of 16 amino acids. With V trimmed by 0 bases and J by 3 bases, 5 bases remained unmatched. CDR3 coding DNA: TGCGCCAGCAGCCAAGAACAGGGGGCATGGGACACTGAAGCTTTCTTT. Translation: CASSQEQGAWDTEAFF.

This clone has only a few counts. The chain combines TRBV15 with TRBJ1-5; D call uncertain. In germline, CDR1 is LNHNV, CDR2 YYDKDF (reference sequence). Trimming removed 8 bases at V and 4 bases at J, with 15 bases between. This CDR3 is 14 amino acids long. The CDR3 protein is CATGATVGNQPQHF. The CDR3 DNA is TGTGCCACCGGCGCTACAGTCGGGAATCAGCCCCAGCATTTT. Variable domain in full (rest from reference TRBV15 and TRBJ1-5): DAMVIQNPRYQVTQFGKPVTLSCSQTLNHNVMYWYQQKSSQAPKLLFHYYDKDFNNEADTPDNFQSRRPNTSFCFLDIRSPGLGDTAMYLCATGATVGNQPQHFGDGTRLSIL.

The chain joins TRBV5-1 to TRBJ2-7; D assignment may be TRBD1 or TRBD2 (5 bases each). The germline CDR1 and CDR2 sequences are SGHRS and YFSETQ. The CDR3 is made up of 14 amino acids. V was clipped by 5 bases and J by 2 bases, with 14 bases between them. CDR3 in DNA: TGCGCCAGCAGATATACCCGGGGACCCTACGAGCAGTACTTC. It yields the protein CASRYTRGPYEQYF.

This chain joins TRBV27 and TRBJ2-1; the D gene is possibly TRBD2 (6 bases). V lost 6 bases and J 0 bases, leaving 15 bases between the germline ends. The CDR3 runs to 16 residues. Germline CDR1 and CDR2: MNHEY and SMNVEV (reference sequence). The CDR3 sequence: CASSLRESGSYNEQFF. CDR3 nucleotide sequence: TGTGCCAGCAGCCTTCGGGAGTCTGGCTCCTACAATGAGCAGTTCTTC.

The chain recombines TRBV25-1 with TRBJ1-1, with 7 bases identical to TRBD1. There are 17 residues in the CDR3. The V segment lost 5 bases and the J segment 2 bases; nucleotides outside the gene matches: 14. The germline CDR1 and CDR2 sequences are MGHDK and SYGVNS. The CDR3 sequence is CASSRSRTGSINTEAFF. CDR3 DNA sequence: TGTGCCAGCAGTAGAAGCAGGACAGGATCTATTAACACTGAAGCTTTCTTT. Based on the CDR3 plus reference TRBV25-1 and TRBJ1-1, the full variable domain is EADIYQTPRYLVIGTGKKITLECSQTMGHDKMYWYQQDPGMELHLIHYSYGVNSTEKGDLSSESTVSRIRTEHFPLTLESARPSHTSQYLCASSRSRTGSINTEAFFGQGTRLTVV.

This clone was seen once. The V and J genes are TRBV7-3 and TRBJ2-5; D is ambiguous. The last part of the DNA fits TRBJ2-7 better; the J call may be wrong. The V gene's germline CDR1 is SGHTA and CDR2 FQGTGA. This CDR3 has 13 amino acids. The CDR3 DNA is TGTGCCAGCAGCCCAAAAGTAGGTGGCGAGCAGTACTTC. Amino acid sequence: CASSPKVGGEQYF.

The gene calls are TRBV4-3 and TRBJ1-5; no reliable D call. Germline V gene data show CDR1 as LGHNA and CDR2 as YSLEER. Deletions cut 0 bases from V and 3 bases from J, with 9 bases between. The CDR3 loop spans 15 amino acids. The CDR3 nucleotides read TGCGCCAGCAGCCAAGATCCCAGGAACAATCAGCCCCAGCATTTT. Protein: CASSQDPRNNQPQHF.

This rearrangement joins TRBV7-3 to TRBJ2-1; TRBD2 is a possible D gene (5 bases). V lost 2 bases and J lost 7, with 9 bases in between. The length of the CDR3 is 13 residues. Germline V gene sequence: CDR1 SGHTA, CDR2 FQGTGA. CDR3 DNA: TGTGCCAGCAGCTTAGGAGGAGCTAATGAGCAGTTCTTC. Translating gives CASSLGGANEQFF.

The count of this clone is one. The rearrangement links TRBV19 to TRBJ1-5; D is undetermined. In germline, CDR1 is LNHDA, CDR2 SQIVND (reference sequence). The CDR3 is made up of 16 amino acids. Trimming shortened V by 3 bases and J by 0 bases, and 12 bases separated the two germline ends. CDR3 residues: CASSILEGFSNQPQHF. In DNA, the CDR3 is TGTGCCAGTAGTATTTTAGAAGGGTTTAGCAATCAGCCCCAGCATTTT. The entire variable domain, with the rest obtained from reference TRBV19 and TRBJ1-5, is as follows: DGGITQSPKYLFRKEGQNVTLSCEQNLNHDAMYWYRQDPGQGLRLIYYSQIVNDFQKGDIAEGYSVSREKKESFPLTVTSAQKNPTAFYLCASSILEGFSNQPQHFGDGTRLSIL.

This clone has just a few counts. The genes are TRBV27 and TRBJ1-5; the D is unclear. V dropped 2 bases and J dropped 5 bases, with 13 bases sitting between them. The CDR3 spans 15 residues. Germline V gives CDR1 MNHEY, CDR2 SMNVEV (reference sequence). The CDR3 region is CASSLGVGGDQPQHF. In DNA, the CDR3 is TGTGCCAGCAGTTTAGGGGTGGGCGGCGATCAGCCCCAGCATTTT.

The chain couples TRBV18 to TRBJ2-3, with a possible D match to TRBD2 (6 bases). Trimming shortened V by 2 bases and J by 2 bases, and 20 bases separated the two germline ends. This CDR3 is 18 amino acids long. Germline lookup yields CDR1 KGHSH and CDR2 LQKENI. The chain's CDR3 is CASSPIVLRRGNTDTQYF. The CDR3 DNA sequence: TGTGCCAGCTCACCAATTGTCCTCCGGCGGGGTAACACAGATACGCAGTATTTT.

In this sample, this clone turned up a few times. The V call is TRBV6-5, the J call TRBJ1-2, with TRBD1 matching over 11 bases. Germline V CDR1 and CDR2: MNHEY, SVGAGI. V trimming: 5 bases; J trimming: 6 bases; junction bases outside the gene matches: 5. The CDR3 consists of 14 residues. For the CDR3, the DNA is TGTGCCAGCAGTCTGGACAGGGGGCGGGATGGCTACACCTTC. Encoded protein: CASSLDRGRDGYTF.

The chain is built from TRBV27 and TRBJ2-5, with unresolved D. TRBJ2-7 explains the end of the DNA better; the J call may be wrong. There are 11 residues in the CDR3. From germline, CDR1 is MNHEY and CDR2 SMNVEV (reference sequence). CDR3 DNA: TGTGCCAGCAGTTCCCTCGGCGAGCAGTACTTC. Translated: CASSSLGEQYF.

The chain carries TRBV6-1 and TRBJ2-7; 10 bases map to TRBD2. The CDR3 consists of 13 residues. With V trimmed by 4 bases and J by 4 bases, 1 base remained unmatched. In germline, CDR1 is MNHNS, CDR2 SASEGT. CDR3 coding DNA: TGTGCCAGCAGTGGTAGCGGGAGGTACGAGCAGTACTTC. The encoded protein is CASSGSGRYEQYF.

This chain links TRBV7-9 with TRBJ2-5; tentatively, D is TRBD2 (5 bases). The CDR3 is 13 residues long. The ends were cut back, 5 bases at V and 4 bases at J, with 11 bases in the middle. CDR1 SEHNR and CDR2 FQNEAQ come from the germline V gene (reference sequence). DNA of the CDR3: TGTGCCAGCAGCCCCCCACGGGGAGAGACCCAGTACTTC. Protein product: CASSPPRGETQYF. Drawing the rest from reference TRBV7-9 and TRBJ2-5, the complete variable domain is DTGVSQNPRHKITKRGQNVTFRCDPISEHNRLYWYRQTLGQGPEFLTYFQNEAQLEKSRLLSDRFSAERPKGSFSTLEIQRTEQGDSAMYLCASSPPRGETQYFGPGTRLLVL.

This sequence joins TRBV6-1 and TRBJ1-2; 7 positions agree with TRBD1. Looked up from germline, CDR1 is MNHNS and CDR2 is SASEGT. V was pared by 8 bases and J by 0 bases, with 6 bases of the junction left unmatched. The CDR3 has 14 residues. The CDR3 DNA is TGTGCCAGCCCGGGACAGAACTCTAACTATGGCTACACCTTC. It specifies CASPGQNSNYGYTF.

The chain is built from TRBV5-1 and TRBJ1-3; no definite D call. V gave up 6 bases and J gave up 0 bases, with 4 bases separating them. The CDR3 sequence is 12 residues long. Germline assignment: CDR1 SGHRS and CDR2 YFSETQ. The CDR3 region has the DNA TGCGCCAGCAAGGGCTCTGGAAACACCATATATTTT. It codes for CASKGSGNTIYF.

The DNA of the CDR3 is TGTGCCAGCAGCCCGACAGGGGCGAGCTCCTATAATTCACCCCTCCACTTT. Amino acid sequence: CASSPTGASSYNSPLHF. V usage is TRBV9 and J usage is TRBJ1-6; 8 positions agree with TRBD1. With V trimmed by 4 bases and J by 0 bases, 6 bases remained unmatched. CDR3 size: 17 residues. Germline CDR1 reads SGDLS; CDR2 reads YYNGEE.

The chain is built from TRBV6-6 and TRBJ1-1, with D possibly TRBD1 on 5 matching bases. From germline, CDR1 is MNHNY and CDR2 SVGAGI (reference sequence). Trimming removed 0 bases at V and 4 bases at J, with 6 bases between. The CDR3 is 13 amino acids. The DNA for the CDR3 is TGTGCCAGCAGTTACTCCGGGGGCACTGAAGCTTTCTTT. It encodes CASSYSGGTEAFF.

This clone is large. The chain recombines TRBV7-2 with TRBJ1-2; no clear D. Trimming shortened V by 1 base and J by 4 bases, and 13 bases separated the two germline ends. The length of the CDR3 is 15 residues. Germline V lookup: CDR1 SGHTA, CDR2 FQGNSA. CDR3 sequence: CASSLVGGAFYGYTF. CDR3 bases: TGTGCCAGCAGCTTAGTGGGCGGTGCTTTCTATGGCTACACCTTC. The whole variable domain, remainder taken from reference TRBV7-2 and TRBJ1-2, is GAGVSQSPSNKVTEKGKDVELRCDPISGHTALYWYRQSLGQGLEFLIYFQGNSAPDKSGLPSDRFSAERTGGSVSTLTIQRTQQEDSAVYLCASSLVGGAFYGYTFGSGTRLTVV.

The chain carries TRBV28 and TRBJ2-6; 7 bases map to TRBD1. The CDR3 covers 16 residues. The ends lost 6 bases at V and 0 bases at J; junction bases unmatched: 5. From germline, CDR1 is MDHEN and CDR2 SYDVKM. In nucleotides, the CDR3 is TGTGCCAGCAGCCTGGACAGGTACTCTGGGGCCAACGTCCTGACTTTC. Protein product: CASSLDRYSGANVLTF.

This clone is a singleton in its sample. V gene TRBV11-3 combines with J gene TRBJ1-2, with D unclear. The ends were cut back, 1 base at V and 4 bases at J, with 13 bases in the middle. The CDR3 totals 15 residues. CDR1 is SGHNT, CDR2 YENEEA, per germline. CDR3 nucleotide sequence: TGTGCCAGCAGCTTAGTGGGCGGTGCTTTCTATGGCTACACCTTC. Its protein product is CASSLVGGAFYGYTF.